This T cell receptor beta chain was observed in a study of blood T cells in healthy people across ages (dated by TCRdb to between 2015 and 2017). Regarding the complete study: In model experiments, template switching captured roughly one uniquely barcoded TCR beta cDNA molecule for every two T cells. Using deep sequencing normalized with unique cDNA molecular identifiers, the study measured how TCR beta repertoire diversity changes with age. Donors were grouped into four age groups: young (average roughly 17 years), middle-aged (under 40), aged (approximately 67) and long-lived (approximately 82). To avoid experimental bias, donors of different ages were spread randomly across the sequencing lanes. Using the same blood draw, the study looked at two additional independent replicas of 1 million unique cDNA reads for two donors, one aged 18 to 30 and the other aged 80 or older. Results the study describes overall, beyond this receptor: Compared with the aged group, the long-lived group had more naive CD4+ T cells, fewer expanded clones and increased TCR diversity, a pattern suggesting age selection. A strong correlation was found between observed TCR beta diversity and the percentage of naive T cells measured by flow cytometry. Donor CMV infection status was unknown, potentially confounding age-related changes in expanded clonotypes. Since profiling was done on bulk unsorted PBMCs, naive and antigen-experienced compartments could not be conclusively compared. As age increased, observed TCR beta diversity per million T cells dropped in a roughly linear way, and a significant reduction was already evident by age approximately 40. Total diversity estimates from one million sequenced T cells were considered lower bounds and underestimates.

Trimming at the junction amounts to 7 bases on V and 6 bases on J, and the germline ends lie 14 bases apart. The germline V gene gives CDR1 as MNHNS and CDR2 as SASEGT. Including the terminal cysteine and phenylalanine, the CDR3 comprises 13 residues. The CDR3 DNA has 39 bases and is translated from base 1. The library was obtained by 5' RACE. Sequencing took place on an Illumina HiSeq 2500. A second PCR of about 6 to 11 cycles was performed with a sample-barcoded 5' primer and a J-beta primer mix. Each TCR beta cDNA molecule received a unique molecular identifier from a template-switch 5' adaptor carrying 12 random nucleotides. At least 2.5 million CDR3-containing paired-end reads were obtained from each sample. All of the RNA was converted into first-strand cDNA using the Mint cDNA synthesis kit, with a TRBC-specific oligonucleotide serving as the primer. Following uracil-DNA glycosylase treatment, all cDNA underwent a first 18-cycle PCR with the universal primers M1SS and BC2_uni_R. In the source study's methods: For normalization, 1 million high-quality reads, each with a distinct molecular identifier, were randomly selected from each sample. Reads with shared molecular identifiers were discarded instead of being binned into consensus sequences. CDR3 identification, clonotype clustering and error correction used MiTCR with a Q25 quality threshold and the strictest error-elimination algorithm. A nonparametric unseen species model with Euler transformation was used to estimate a lower bound on total TCR beta diversity. The public sequencing data were trimmed at Q25 with fastp and processed into clonotypes with MiXCR by TCRdb, which kept only in-frame beta chains. Rows with a matching CDR3 protein are joined into one entry that keeps the most common DNA and genes. These V and J calls are TCRdb output, not the study's own analysis. The sample table shows about 1.8 million distinct CDR3 sequences, and approximately 50% are seen once. The ten top clones hold over 2% of the sample.

The roughly 39 donors, aged about 6 to 95 years, were systemically healthy Caucasian individuals from Russia. Each donor gave roughly 9 milliliters of peripheral blood, drawn into EDTA-treated Vacutainer tubes. PBMCs were isolated by Ficoll-Paque density-gradient centrifugation, with at least 7 million obtained per sample. Trizol reagent was used to extract total RNA from PBMCs, with at least 5.5 micrograms per sample. Naive CD45RAhigh/CD27high T cell percentages were measured by flow cytometry on a PBMC aliquot from every donor. A remark on this clonotype: Its binding antigen is unknown. It has no much larger one-base neighbor in the sample; base qualities were not kept.

This TCR came from a woman aged 40 to 50 in good health. The receptor chain draws on TRBV6-1 and TRBJ2-3; no D gene call is confident. The material sequenced was blood. The nucleotide sequence reads as follows: TGTGCCAGCACGAGAGTCTATCGGGATACGCAGTATTTT. Its protein reads: CASTRVYRDTQYF.